This T cell receptor (beta chain) originates from a study of blood T cell repertoires in COVID-19. Across the whole study: The United States, Italy and Spain supplied acute and convalescent COVID-19 samples. Sources were T cells, B-cell-depleted T cells, or PBMCs; the material itself was cDNA or gDNA.

This table comes from immunoSEQ multiplex PCR, and its TCRdb copy is limited to in-frame clones, with some not included. The table shows a few hundred thousand clones, with 80% to 90% occurring only once. The CDR3 is 15 residues long. The V and J ends lost 3 bases and 8 bases respectively, with 17 bases between them. Per germline, CDR1 SGHKS and CDR2 YYEKEE (reference sequence). This clonotype originated in a woman aged 40 to 55 with acute or convalescent COVID-19. V is TRBV5-5 and J is TRBJ1-4; D not resolved. The sample taken for sequencing was peripheral blood. Written as DNA, the CDR3 is TGTGCCAGCAGCTCCGGACTTTCTGGAGGGGAAAAACTGTTTTTT. Residues: CASSSGLSGGEKLFF.